This T cell receptor (beta chain) stems from a study of metastatic and nonmetastatic thyroid tumors. About the study: The study looked at repertoires side by side in blood and in tumor or nodule tissue from malignant and benign thyroid patients.

Per germline, CDR1 SGHRS and CDR2 YFSETQ. V was cut by 0 bases and J by 2 bases, with 21 bases left in between. The length of the CDR3 is 18 residues. This clone was detected ten times or more. Per the authors' pipeline: What underpinned the distant-metastasis classifier for papillary thyroid cancer was the set of CDR3 differences across clinicopathological groups. Via MiXCR, TCRdb re-called the PCR reads. It is TCRdb's table, rather than the study itself, that gives the V and J calls and clone size. The top ten clones hold approximately 10% of a sample with about 40,000 clones, less than 20% of them seen once. Thyroid surgery was performed in patients who had received no treatment beforehand.

The chain links TRBV5-1 to TRBJ2-7; D gene uncertain. The source material was tumor tissue. The receptor was isolated from a female donor with papillary thyroid cancer or a benign thyroid nodule (not recorded which). Some clones in this sample may be carry-over from other donors' samples. The CDR3 bases are TGCGCCAGCAGCTTGGGATTCCGGGCTAGTAGTTATCCCTACGAGCAGTACTTC. Protein product: CASSLGFRASSYPYEQYF.